Below, 12 T cell receptor beta chains from the same sample are listed, as sequenced in a study of OX40 agonist ivuxolimab in advanced cancers. The assay was immunoSEQ multiplex PCR, and TCRdb's table has in-frame clones only and misses some. The data hold around 84,000 clones, with about 90% observed a single time. The specimen comprised CD4+ or CD8+ T cells sorted from blood, sampled in a trial of the OX40 agonist ivuxolimab. The receptors were sampled from an adult with an advanced solid tumor such as melanoma, head and neck, liver or kidney cancer.

This clone was recorded once. The V gene is TRBV7-9, the J gene TRBJ2-3; D is ambiguous. CDR1 SEHNR and CDR2 FQNEAQ come from the germline V gene (reference sequence). The ends were cut back, 4 bases at V and 4 bases at J, with 0 bases in the middle. The CDR3 runs 10 residues. The CDR3 sequence: CASSSDTQYF. CDR3 sequence (DNA): TGTGCCAGCAGCTCAGATACGCAGTATTTT.

This clone was seen only once. The rearrangement joins TRBV7-8 to TRBJ1-1; D gene ambiguous. The V and J ends lost 4 bases and 0 bases respectively, with 12 bases between them. The CDR3 loop spans 15 amino acids. CDR1 and CDR2 (germline): SGHVS, FQNEAQ. CDR3 amino acids: CASSSLASMNTEAFF. In DNA, the CDR3 is TGTGCCAGCAGCTCCCTGGCCTCAATGAACACTGAAGCTTTCTTT. Supplemented by reference TRBV7-8 and TRBJ1-1, the full variable domain reads GAGVSQSPRYKVAKRGQDVALRCDPISGHVSLFWYQQALGQGPEFLTYFQNEAQLDKSGLPSDRFFAERPEGSVSTLKIQRTQQEDSAVYLCASSSLASMNTEAFFGQGTRLTVV.

V gene TRBV4-1 combines with J gene TRBJ2-7; 7 bases align to TRBD1. CDR1 and CDR2 (germline): MGHRA, YSYEKL. V shed 6 bases and J 6 bases; nucleotides not matched to a gene: 14. The CDR3 contains 15 residues. Here the CDR3 reads CASRHQTGAEGEQYF. The CDR3 DNA sequence: TGCGCCAGCAGGCATCAAACAGGGGCGGAAGGCGAGCAGTACTTC.

The chain uses TRBV12-5 and TRBJ2-5; possible D gene TRBD2, 6 bases. Trimming took 0 bases from V and 2 from J, leaving 13 bases between them. CDR3 length equals 16 residues. In germline, CDR1 is LGHNT, CDR2 FRNRAP. The CDR3 loop is CASGLVTGTPQETQYF. The CDR3 DNA reads as TGTGCTAGTGGTTTGGTTACCGGGACTCCTCAAGAGACCCAGTACTTC.

The chain carries TRBV5-1 and TRBJ1-4, with 9 bases lining up with TRBD1. The germline V gene encodes CDR1 SGHRS and CDR2 YFSETQ. The CDR3 covers 14 residues. The ends lost 4 bases at V and 8 bases at J; junction bases unmatched: 6. CDR3 protein: CASSPGTGKEKLFF. The DNA for the CDR3 is TGCGCCAGCAGCCCTGGGACAGGGAAAGAAAAACTGTTTTTT.

The chain carries TRBV27 and TRBJ2-2, with 9 positions matching TRBD1. Germline CDR1 is MNHEY and CDR2 is SMNVEV (reference sequence). This CDR3 is built from 17 residues. The ends lost 0 bases at V and 4 bases at J; junction bases unmatched: 6. In nucleotides, the CDR3 is TGTGCCAGCAGTTTATCGAAGGGGACAGGGACCACCGGGGAGCTGTTTTTT. It yields the protein CASSLSKGTGTTGELFF.

The V and J genes are TRBV9 and TRBJ2-1; D not certain. The CDR3 length is 13 residues. V was shortened by 6 bases and J by 0 bases, with 7 bases between the two germline ends. Germline V gene sequence: CDR1 SGDLS, CDR2 YYNGEE. The CDR3 is CASTPTSYNEQFF. DNA of the CDR3: TGTGCCAGCACACCTACCTCCTACAATGAGCAGTTCTTC.

This chain uses TRBV6-5 with TRBJ2-7, with 7 bases identical to TRBD2. Trimming at V came to 2 bases and at J to 5 bases, leaving 9 bases not matched to a gene. The germline CDR1 and CDR2 sequences are MNHEY and SVGAGI. The CDR3 consists of 15 residues. The CDR3 DNA is TGTGCCAGCAGTTACGGGGGGGTTCCTCTTCACGAGCAGTACTTC. Protein product: CASSYGGVPLHEQYF.

The rearrangement joins TRBV4-1 to TRBJ2-7, with D possibly TRBD1 on 8 matching bases. The V gene's germline CDR1 is MGHRA and CDR2 YSYEKL. CDR3 length: 15 amino acids. V lost 1 base, J lost 3 bases, and 13 bases lay in between. The CDR3 nucleotides are TGCGCCAGCAGCCAAGTACAGGGGGGGGACTACGAGCAGTACTTC. This codes for CASSQVQGGDYEQYF.

The V and J genes are TRBV5-4 and TRBJ1-6; D is ambiguous. The CDR3 consists of 16 residues. Germline V lookup: CDR1 SGHNT, CDR2 YYREEE (reference sequence). The V gene lost 4 bases and the J gene lost 0 bases, with 11 bases spanning the gap. The CDR3 loop reads CASSLRRSSYNSPLHF. The CDR3 DNA reads TGTGCCAGCAGCCTAAGACGGAGCTCCTATAATTCACCCCTCCACTTT.

V gene TRBV5-4 combines with J gene TRBJ2-7, with 7 bases fitting TRBD1. J lost 2 bases, V lost 4 bases, and 12 bases had no gene match. This CDR3 has 16 amino acids. From germline, CDR1 is SGHNT and CDR2 YYREEE (reference sequence). The CDR3 nucleotides read TGTGCCAGCAGCGCCCCGGGGACAACAGGGGCCTACGAGCAGTACTTC. Its protein is CASSAPGTTGAYEQYF.

This clone was detected once. V and J are TRBV6-6 and TRBJ2-1, with a possible D match to TRBD2 (5 bases). The CDR3 is 16 residues long. The germline V and J ends were trimmed by 0 bases and 3 bases, with 12 bases remaining between them. Germline V gene data show CDR1 as MNHNY and CDR2 as SVGAGI (reference sequence). CDR3 in DNA: TGTGCCAGCAGTTACTCCGTCGCGGGCGACTACAATGAGCAGTTCTTC. It is translated as CASSYSVAGDYNEQFF.